This TCR beta chain was sequenced during a study of T cells in pancreatic ductal adenocarcinoma. Findings and limits, study-wide: Tumor samples had fewer productive templates and roughly 7.3-fold fewer unique clonotypes than blood. Mean clonality was around 0.11 in tumors and roughly 0.07 in blood, not significantly different. The resected pancreatic cancer cohort was biased toward the minority with early-stage disease. Enrichment of CD45RO+ effector over naive T cells in tumors may bias clonality.

Clones were read by immunoSEQ multiplex PCR, and TCRdb kept only the in-frame ones, dropping some. Of about 9,000 clones in the sample, around 92% were seen once. As to this clone: The antigen remains undetermined.

Selected pancreatic ductal adenocarcinoma patients had undergone surgery without neoadjuvant therapy. CDR3 size: 12 residues. V was cut by 1 base and J by 6 bases, with 6 bases left in between. Germline V lookup: CDR1 MDHEN, CDR2 SYDVKM. V is TRBV28 and J is TRBJ1-1, with a weak D call TRBD1 (5 bases). This TCR derives from a human donor with pancreatic ductal adenocarcinoma. Sequenced material: PBMCs. The CDR3 region has the DNA TGTGCCAGCAGTTTATTGGGGCCTGAAGCTTTCTTT. Translation: CASSLLGPEAFF.